The rows below give T cell receptor beta chains drawn from one sample of a study of OX40 agonist ivuxolimab in advanced cancers. TCRdb's table, derived via immunoSEQ multiplex PCR, lists solely in-frame clones and lacks some. The table records tens of thousands of clones, around nine tenths of them present only once. The starting material was CD4+ or CD8+ T cells sorted from blood, obtained in a trial of the OX40 agonist ivuxolimab. The receptors stem from an adult with an advanced solid tumor such as melanoma, head and neck, liver or kidney cancer. Each CDR3 is given with its conserved first and last residue. Each record gives: V gene, D gene, J gene, clone size, CDR3 DNA, CDR3 protein. D genes are given only for firm matches. Clone size is not always given. Where it is, it says once, few, many or a class for expanded clones.

V: TRBV4-1; D: TRBD2; J: TRBJ2-1; size: -; DNA: TGCGCCAGCAGCCCCGGGACTAGCGGGGGCTACAATGAGCAGTTCTTC; CDR3: CASSPGTSGGYNEQFF
V: TRBV7-9; D: -; J: TRBJ2-1; size: -; DNA: TGTGCCAGCAGCCCCACAGGCGGCAATGAGCAGTTCTTC; CDR3: CASSPTGGNEQFF
V: TRBV7-2; D: -; J: TRBJ2-4; size: -; DNA: TGTGCCAGCAGCTTAGTTGGCAGGGGAGAGAACATTCAGTACTTC; CDR3: CASSLVGRGENIQYF
V: TRBV6-5; D: -; J: TRBJ1-2; size: -; DNA: TGTGCCAGCAGTTTGGGAAGAGATTTTAACTATGGCTACACCTTC; CDR3: CASSLGRDFNYGYTF
V: TRBV27; D: TRBD1; J: TRBJ2-7; size: -; DNA: TGTGCCAGCAGTTCACTGGGACAGATGATCTACGAGCAGTACTTC; CDR3: CASSSLGQMIYEQYF
V: TRBV29-1; D: -; J: TRBJ2-1; size: once; DNA: TGCAGCGTTGAAGCAGTCCTCTCCTACAATGAGCAGTTCTTC; CDR3: CSVEAVLSYNEQFF
V: TRBV19; D: -; J: TRBJ2-6; size: -; DNA: TGTGCCAGTAGTTTAGGAGCTTCTGGGGCCAACGTCCTGACTTTC; CDR3: CASSLGASGANVLTF
V: TRBV2; D: -; J: TRBJ2-7; size: -; DNA: TGTGCCAGCAGCCTTACAAGCTCCTACGAGCAGTACTTC; CDR3: CASSLTSSYEQYF
V: TRBV19; D: TRBD2; J: TRBJ2-6; size: once; DNA: TGTGCCAGCAGGAAGTTAGCGGGCCTAATCTCTGGGGCCAACGTCCTGACTTTC; CDR3: CASRKLAGLISGANVLTF
V: TRBV7-9; D: TRBD2; J: TRBJ2-1; size: -; DNA: TGTGCCAGCACCACTACTAGCGAGGGGTACAATGAGCAGTTCTTC; CDR3: CASTTTSEGYNEQFF
V: TRBV9; D: -; J: TRBJ1-6; size: -; DNA: TGTGCCAGCAGCGGGGGTATTGCCAATTCACCCCTCCACTTT; CDR3: CASSGGIANSPLHF
V: TRBV5-5; D: -; J: TRBJ2-7; size: -; DNA: TGTGCCAGCAGCTCCCTTGCCTACGAGCAGTACTTC; CDR3: CASSSLAYEQYF
V: TRBV28; D: -; J: TRBJ1-1; size: -; DNA: TGTGCCAGCAGTCCGCAATACCTCCACACTGAAGCTTTCTTT; CDR3: CASSPQYLHTEAFF
V: TRBV30; D: -; J: TRBJ2-5; size: -; DNA: TGTGCCTGGAGTGTATCCCCCGACAGATACCAAGAGACCCAGTACTTC; CDR3: CAWSVSPDRYQETQYF
V: TRBV28; D: -; J: TRBJ1-4; size: -; DNA: TGTGCCAGCAGTTTACGTACACAAGGGGTGTCGAATGAAAAACTGTTTTTT; CDR3: CASSLRTQGVSNEKLFF
V: TRBV2; D: TRBD1; J: TRBJ2-1; size: -; DNA: TGTGCCAGCAGAACAGGGGTAGGGGAAGGTGAGCAGTTCTTC; CDR3: CASRTGVGEGEQFF
V: TRBV5-4; D: -; J: TRBJ2-7; size: -; DNA: TGTGCCAGCAGCTTACCGGGCCCACAAGGCGAGCAGTACTTC; CDR3: CASSLPGPQGEQYF
V: TRBV6-1; D: TRBD2; J: TRBJ2-3; size: once; DNA: TGTGCCAGCAGTGATTCCAGCGGGGGAGCAGATACGCAGTATTTT; CDR3: CASSDSSGGADTQYF
V: TRBV5-4; D: -; J: TRBJ1-2; size: -; DNA: TGTGCCAGCAGCTTGTGGTCTTCCGGGGTGCGTGGCTACACCTTC; CDR3: CASSLWSSGVRGYTF
V: TRBV4-1; D: -; J: TRBJ1-5; size: few; DNA: TGCGCCAGCAGCCAAGATGGGATCAGACAGCCCCAGCATTTT; CDR3: CASSQDGIRQPQHF
V: TRBV7-8; D: -; J: TRBJ2-3; size: -; DNA: TGTGCCAGCAGCTTAAGCGACCGAAGCACAGATACGCAGTATTTT; CDR3: CASSLSDRSTDTQYF
V: TRBV9; D: -; J: TRBJ1-4; size: -; DNA: TGTGCCAGCAGCGTTGTAGGGGCAACTAATGAAAAACTGTTTTTT; CDR3: CASSVVGATNEKLFF
V: TRBV7-3; D: -; J: TRBJ1-1; size: -; DNA: TGTGCCAGCAGCTTGGGGGGCGCGAACACTGAAGCTTTCTTT; CDR3: CASSLGGANTEAFF
V: TRBV7-9; D: -; J: TRBJ1-1; size: -; DNA: TGTGCCAGCAGCTTAGGATCCGGGGGGCCTAAAGAAGCTTTCTTT; CDR3: CASSLGSGGPKEAFF
V: TRBV6-5; D: -; J: TRBJ1-1; size: few; DNA: TGTGCCAGCAGTTACGGGGGTGAAGCTTTCTTT; CDR3: CASSYGGEAFF
V: TRBV15; D: -; J: TRBJ1-5; size: -; DNA: TGTGCCACCAGCATCAAGACTTATAGCAATCAGCCCCAGCATTTT; CDR3: CATSIKTYSNQPQHF
V: TRBV6-1; D: -; J: TRBJ1-5; size: -; DNA: TGTGCCAGCAGCGAAGGGGGGCCCCTTGGCAATCAGCCCCAGCATTTT; CDR3: CASSEGGPLGNQPQHF
V: TRBV30; D: -; J: TRBJ1-1; size: -; DNA: TGTGCCTGGAGTAGAAACACTGAAGCTTTCTTT; CDR3: CAWSRNTEAFF
V: TRBV7-6; D: TRBD2; J: TRBJ2-1; size: -; DNA: TGTGCCAGCAGCTTGGGCACTAGCGGGGGGTACCGGGGAGAGCAGTTCTTC; CDR3: CASSLGTSGGYRGEQFF
V: TRBV5-5; D: -; J: TRBJ1-2; size: -; DNA: TGTGCCAGCACCGCGACGCAGAACTATGGCTACACCTTC; CDR3: CASTATQNYGYTF
V: TRBV7-9; D: -; J: TRBJ1-3; size: -; DNA: TGTGCCAGCAGCTTAGGCAGGGAAGTCCACACCATATATTTT; CDR3: CASSLGREVHTIYF
V: TRBV9; D: TRBD2; J: TRBJ2-5; size: -; DNA: TGTGCCAGCAGCGCGGGACTAGCGGGGTTCCAAGAGACCCAGTACTTC; CDR3: CASSAGLAGFQETQYF
V: TRBV28; D: TRBD1; J: TRBJ1-4; size: -; DNA: TGTGCCAGCAGTCTCCGGGACAGGGGCTTCAATGAAAAACTGTTTTTT; CDR3: CASSLRDRGFNEKLFF
V: TRBV21-1; D: -; J: TRBJ1-2; size: once; DNA: TGTGCCAGCAGCGGTAGGGCTCACTATGGCTACACCTTC; CDR3: CASSGRAHYGYTF
V: TRBV5-1; D: TRBD2; J: TRBJ2-1; size: -; DNA: TGCGCCAGCAGCACGACTAGCGGGGGGGCCCTTGGTAATGAGCAGTTCTTC; CDR3: CASSTTSGGALGNEQFF
V: TRBV7-9; D: TRBD1; J: TRBJ2-4; size: -; DNA: TGTGCCAGCAGCTTGGATCGGACAGGGTTGGCCAAAAACATTCAGTACTTC; CDR3: CASSLDRTGLAKNIQYF
V: TRBV6-5; D: TRBD1; J: TRBJ1-5; size: -; DNA: TGTGCCAGCAGTTTGACAGGGGCTTTTCCCAATCAGCCCCAGCATTTT; CDR3: CASSLTGAFPNQPQHF
V: TRBV6-6; D: TRBD1; J: TRBJ2-7; size: -; DNA: TGTGCCAGCAGTTACTCGGGGACAGGGGCAAGAGAGCAGTACTTC; CDR3: CASSYSGTGAREQYF
V: TRBV13; D: -; J: TRBJ2-7; size: -; DNA: TGTGCCAGCCAAGATGGGGGGGCAGGAGGATACGAGCAGTACTTC; CDR3: CASQDGGAGGYEQYF
V: TRBV16; D: -; J: TRBJ1-5; size: -; DNA: TGTGCCAGCAGGTCGGGACACGGACCGAACCTTAATCAGCCCCAGCATTTT; CDR3: CASRSGHGPNLNQPQHF
V: TRBV28; D: -; J: TRBJ1-5; size: -; DNA: TGTGCCAGTGCGACAGGACTCAATCAGCCCCAGCATTTT; CDR3: CASATGLNQPQHF
V: TRBV7-9; D: TRBD1; J: TRBJ2-1; size: -; DNA: TGTGCCAGCAGCTTAGACGGGACAGTGCACAATGAGCAGTTCTTC; CDR3: CASSLDGTVHNEQFF
V: TRBV4-1; D: -; J: TRBJ1-1; size: -; DNA: TGCGCCAGCAGCCAAGGGGCGGGGACTGAAGCTTTCTTT; CDR3: CASSQGAGTEAFF
V: TRBV5-6; D: TRBD2; J: TRBJ2-1; size: -; DNA: TGTGCCAGCAGCTTGGTAGGGACTAGCGGCCCCTACAATGAGCAGTTCTTC; CDR3: CASSLVGTSGPYNEQFF
V: TRBV7-9; D: -; J: TRBJ1-1; size: -; DNA: TGTGCCAGCAGCTCCGAAAGCAGGGAGATCATGAACACTGAAGCCTTCTTT; CDR3: CASSSESREIMNTEAFF
V: TRBV30; D: -; J: TRBJ2-7; size: -; DNA: TGTGCCTGGAGTGTCGTAGGGACCGAGCAGTACTTC; CDR3: CAWSVVGTEQYF
V: TRBV5-1; D: TRBD1; J: TRBJ2-3; size: -; DNA: TGCGCCAGCAGCCCCGGGACAGGGGTAGATACGCAGTATTTT; CDR3: CASSPGTGVDTQYF
V: TRBV15; D: -; J: TRBJ2-3; size: -; DNA: TGTGCCACCAGCAGTATTGAGGATACGCAGTATTTT; CDR3: CATSSIEDTQYF
V: TRBV4-1; D: TRBD1; J: TRBJ1-1; size: -; DNA: TGCGCCAGCAGACAGGGGGCCAAAAGGAGTACTGAAGCTTTCTTT; CDR3: CASRQGAKRSTEAFF
V: TRBV7-9; D: -; J: TRBJ1-6; size: -; DNA: TGTGCCAGCAGCTCAGTTGAACTTTATAATTCACCCCTCCACTTT; CDR3: CASSSVELYNSPLHF
V: TRBV11-2; D: -; J: TRBJ1-2; size: -; DNA: TGTGCCAGCAGCTTATACCAGGGGTCGAACTATGGCTACACCTTC; CDR3: CASSLYQGSNYGYTF
V: TRBV7-9; D: TRBD2; J: TRBJ2-1; size: once; DNA: TGTGCCAGCAGCGCTACTAGCGGGCCTTACAATGAGCAGTTCTTC; CDR3: CASSATSGPYNEQFF
V: TRBV4-2; D: -; J: TRBJ1-5; size: -; DNA: TGTGCCAGCAGCCCTACAGGCAGCAATCAGCCCCAGCATTTT; CDR3: CASSPTGSNQPQHF